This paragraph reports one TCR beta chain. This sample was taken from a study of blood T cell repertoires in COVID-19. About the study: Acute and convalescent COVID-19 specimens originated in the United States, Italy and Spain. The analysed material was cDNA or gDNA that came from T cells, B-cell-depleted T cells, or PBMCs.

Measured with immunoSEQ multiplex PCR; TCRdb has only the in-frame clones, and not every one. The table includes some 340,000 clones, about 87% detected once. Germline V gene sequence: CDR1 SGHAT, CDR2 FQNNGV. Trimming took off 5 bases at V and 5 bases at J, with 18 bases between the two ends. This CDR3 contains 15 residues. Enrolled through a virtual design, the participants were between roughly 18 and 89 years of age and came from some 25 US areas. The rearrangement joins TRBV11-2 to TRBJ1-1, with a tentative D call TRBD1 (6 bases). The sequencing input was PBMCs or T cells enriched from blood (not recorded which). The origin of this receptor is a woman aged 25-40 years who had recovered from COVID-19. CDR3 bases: TGTGCCAGCAGCCCATCCGGCGGGGGCGGTACTGAAGCTTTCTTT. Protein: CASSPSGGGGTEAFF.